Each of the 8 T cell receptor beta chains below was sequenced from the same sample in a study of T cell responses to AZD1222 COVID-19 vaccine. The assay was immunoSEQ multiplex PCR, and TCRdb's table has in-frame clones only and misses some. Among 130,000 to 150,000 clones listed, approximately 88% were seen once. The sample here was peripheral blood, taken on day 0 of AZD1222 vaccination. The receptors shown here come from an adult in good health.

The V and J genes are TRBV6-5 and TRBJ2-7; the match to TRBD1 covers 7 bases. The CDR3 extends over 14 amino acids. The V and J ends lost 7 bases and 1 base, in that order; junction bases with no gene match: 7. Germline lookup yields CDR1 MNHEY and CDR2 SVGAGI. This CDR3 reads CASTPQTGSYEQYF. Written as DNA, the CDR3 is TGTGCCAGCACCCCTCAGACAGGGTCCTACGAGCAGTACTTC.

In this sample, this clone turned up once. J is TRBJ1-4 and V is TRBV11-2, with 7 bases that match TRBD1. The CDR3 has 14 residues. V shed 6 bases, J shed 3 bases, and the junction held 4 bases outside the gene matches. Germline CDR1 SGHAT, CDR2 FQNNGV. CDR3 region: CASSYGQANEKLFF. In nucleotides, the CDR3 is TGTGCCAGCAGTTATGGACAGGCTAATGAAAAACTGTTTTTT.

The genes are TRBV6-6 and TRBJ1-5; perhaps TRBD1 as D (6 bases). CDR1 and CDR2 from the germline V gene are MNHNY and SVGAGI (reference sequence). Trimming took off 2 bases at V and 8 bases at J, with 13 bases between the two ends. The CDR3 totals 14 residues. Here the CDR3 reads CASSYGGPEKPQHF. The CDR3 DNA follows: TGTGCCAGCAGTTACGGGGGGCCTGAGAAGCCCCAGCATTTT.

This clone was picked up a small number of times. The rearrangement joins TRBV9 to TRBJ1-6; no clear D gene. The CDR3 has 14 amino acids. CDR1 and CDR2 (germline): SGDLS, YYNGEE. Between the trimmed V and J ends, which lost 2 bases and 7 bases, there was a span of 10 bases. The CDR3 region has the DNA TGTGCCAGCAGCGTTAGGCGGCAAAATTCACCCCTCCACTTT. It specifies CASSVRRQNSPLHF. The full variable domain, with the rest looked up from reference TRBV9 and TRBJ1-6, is DSGVTQTPKHLITATGQRVTLRCSPRSGDLSVYWYQQSLDQGLQFLIQYYNGEERAKGNILERFSAQQFPDLHSELNLSSLELGDSALYFCASSVRRQNSPLHFGNGTRLTVT.

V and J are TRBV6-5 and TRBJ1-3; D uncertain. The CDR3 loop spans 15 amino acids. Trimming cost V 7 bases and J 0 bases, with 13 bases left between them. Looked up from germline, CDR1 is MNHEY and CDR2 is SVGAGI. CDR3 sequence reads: CASKRVGDSGNTIYF. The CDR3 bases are TGTGCCAGCAAAAGGGTCGGAGACTCTGGAAACACCATATATTTT.

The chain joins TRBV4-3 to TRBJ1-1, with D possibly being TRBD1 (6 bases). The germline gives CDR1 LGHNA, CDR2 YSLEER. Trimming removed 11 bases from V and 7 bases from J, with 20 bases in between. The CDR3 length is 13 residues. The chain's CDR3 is CAFRQVGGGEAFF. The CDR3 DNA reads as TGCGCCTTCAGACAGGTGGGGGGCGGTGAAGCTTTCTTT.

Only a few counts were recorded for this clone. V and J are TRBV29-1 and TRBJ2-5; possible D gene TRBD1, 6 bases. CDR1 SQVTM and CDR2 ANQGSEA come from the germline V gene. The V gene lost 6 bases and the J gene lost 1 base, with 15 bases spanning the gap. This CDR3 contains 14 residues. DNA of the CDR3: TGCAGCGTCCCCGACAGGTCGCGCCAAGAGACCCAGTACTTC. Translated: CSVPDRSRQETQYF.

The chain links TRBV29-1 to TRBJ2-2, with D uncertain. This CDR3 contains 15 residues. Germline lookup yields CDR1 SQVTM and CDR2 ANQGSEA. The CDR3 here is CTYPSPRVDTGELFF. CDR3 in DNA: TGCACCTACCCTTCACCCCGGGTAGACACCGGGGAGCTGTTTTTT.